The 23 T cell receptor beta chains below come from one sample, sequenced in a study of memory CD4+ T cells and cytomegalovirus serostatus. The sort gate was single viable CD3+CD4+CD8-CD45RO+ cells for memory CD4+ T cells. Here immunoSEQ multiplex PCR was the method, and the copy in TCRdb shows in-frame clones only, minus some. Here the sample spans 70,000 to 90,000 clones, around 78% being singletons. Sequenced sample: memory CD4+ T cells from blood. Receptor source: an adult in good health and CMV-seropositive.

This clone is a singleton in its sample. The chain has TRBV5-6 and TRBJ1-1, with 9 positions matching TRBD1. V gave up 3 bases and J gave up 0 bases; unmatched junction bases: 6. The germline V gene encodes CDR1 SGHDT and CDR2 YYEEEE. CDR3 length equals 16 residues. The CDR3 nucleotides read TGTGCCAGCAGCTGGGGGACAGGGAGGGTGAACACTGAAGCTTTCTTT. Protein: CASSWGTGRVNTEAFF.

The chain uses TRBV6-1 and TRBJ1-4; TRBD1 is a possible D gene (6 bases). Trimming cost V 6 bases and J 2 bases, with 10 bases left between them. Germline CDR1 reads MNHNS; CDR2 reads SASEGT. The CDR3 runs 14 residues. The CDR3 nucleotides read TGTGCCAGCAGGTGGGGGGCTACTAATGAAAAACTGTTTTTT. As protein: CASRWGATNEKLFF.

The gene calls are TRBV5-6 and TRBJ2-1, with D perhaps TRBD2 (7 bases). This CDR3 region has 16 residues. V lost 4 bases and J lost 9, with 23 bases in between. Germline V gene lookup returns CDR1 SGHDT and CDR2 YYEEEE. CDR3 residues: CASSATGWEGLGEQFF. The DNA for the CDR3 is TGTGCCAGCAGCGCTACAGGGTGGGAGGGCCTGGGTGAGCAGTTCTTC.

There are a few counts of this clone. The chain has TRBV10-3 and TRBJ1-1, with D possibly being TRBD1 (5 bases). CDR1 is ENHRY, CDR2 SYGVKD, per germline. Trimming removed 10 bases at V and 3 bases at J, with 12 bases between. CDR3 length: 12 residues. Written as DNA, the CDR3 is TGTGCCACGGGGGGGGTGGACACTGAAGCTTTCTTT. Encoded protein: CATGGVDTEAFF.

On this clone itself: This specimen includes other DNA sequences encoding the same CDR3. This chain joins TRBV7-9 and TRBJ1-1, with 8 bases that match TRBD1. Looked up from germline, CDR1 is SEHNR and CDR2 is FQNEAQ (reference sequence). This CDR3 is 15 amino acids long. Unmatched junction bases numbered 10, after V lost 5 bases and J lost 5 bases. The DNA of the CDR3 is TGTGCCAGCAGCCCCGGACAGGGCGGGTGGACTGAAGCTTTCTTT. This sequence encodes CASSPGQGGWTEAFF.

In this sample, this clone turned up many times. Here the CDR3 reads CASMKQGRYTEAFF. The DNA of the CDR3 is TGTGCCAGTATGAAACAGGGGAGGTACACTGAAGCTTTCTTT. The V gene is TRBV19, the J gene TRBJ1-1; 7 bases match TRBD1. The CDR3 extends over 14 amino acids. Germline V gene sequence: CDR1 LNHDA, CDR2 SQIVND (reference sequence). J gave up 3 bases and V 7 bases, and 8 bases lay outside the gene matches.

The rearrangement uses TRBV9 and TRBJ2-1; 7 nucleotides agree with TRBD1. Germline CDR1 is SGDLS and CDR2 is YYNGEE. Trimming took 3 bases from V and 2 from J; bases not matched to a gene: 14. This CDR3 region has 18 residues. The CDR3 DNA reads as TGTGCCAGCAGCGGGACGAGAGGGGGCTTTGAACCCTACAATGAGCAGTTCTTC. This encodes CASSGTRGGFEPYNEQFF.

V usage is TRBV19 and J usage is TRBJ1-5; D is ambiguous. Germline V gene lookup returns CDR1 LNHDA and CDR2 SQIVND (reference sequence). The CDR3 totals 12 residues. The germline V and J ends were trimmed by 2 bases and 5 bases, with 4 bases remaining between them. DNA of the CDR3: TGTGCCAGTAGTATATATGATCAGCCCCAGCATTTT. Protein: CASSIYDQPQHF.

This chain uses TRBV27 with TRBJ1-2; no clear D. V lost 5 bases, J lost 6 bases, and 10 bases lay in between. Germline V gives CDR1 MNHEY, CDR2 SMNVEV (reference sequence). CDR3 length: 12 amino acids. DNA for the CDR3: TGTGCCAGCAGTAGTCTAGGGAATGGCTACACCTTC. The encoded protein is CASSSLGNGYTF.

This chain links TRBV27 with TRBJ1-2; TRBD1 is a possible D gene (6 bases). Germline V gives CDR1 MNHEY, CDR2 SMNVEV (reference sequence). The V gene lost 6 bases and the J gene lost 3 bases, with 8 bases spanning the gap. The length of the CDR3 is 12 residues. The CDR3 sequence is CASRTGYYGYTF. DNA of the CDR3: TGTGCCAGCAGGACAGGTTACTATGGCTACACCTTC.

The chain has TRBV11-2 and TRBJ2-3; D remains unclear. This CDR3 has 13 residues. V was trimmed by 3 bases and J by 5 bases, leaving 9 bases between them. Germline V gene data show CDR1 as SGHAT and CDR2 as FQNNGV. The CDR3 protein is CASSFSWGDTQYF. CDR3 nucleotide sequence: TGTGCCAGCAGCTTTAGTTGGGGAGATACGCAGTATTTT.

The V and J genes are TRBV6-5 and TRBJ1-1; D is ambiguous. Germline V CDR1 and CDR2: MNHEY, SVGAGI. The CDR3 contains 11 residues. V gave up 4 bases and J gave up 11 bases, with 11 bases separating them. The CDR3 DNA reads TGTGCCAGCAGTTCCACAGTGGCCGCTTTCTTT. Amino acids: CASSSTVAAFF.

This chain links TRBV7-9 with TRBJ2-1; D is possibly TRBD1 (6 bases). The V end lost 6 bases, the J end lost 5 bases, and 17 bases lay between the germline ends. Germline V gives CDR1 SEHNR, CDR2 FQNEAQ (reference sequence). The CDR3 has 15 residues. CDR3 in DNA: TGTGCCAGCAGTACTCAGGGGATTTTTGACAATGAGCAGTTCTTC. It codes for CASSTQGIFDNEQFF.

A word on this clone: Compared with germline, one end of the junction differs, possibly owing to a read error. The chain recombines TRBV4-2 with TRBJ1-2; D unresolved. The CDR3 is 14 amino acids. CDR1 is LGHNA, CDR2 YNFKEQ, per germline. The CDR3 is CASSSPTYTYPTDF. The CDR3 DNA sequence: TGTGCCAGCAGCTCGCCGACGTACACCTATCCGACCGACTTC.

In its sample, this clone was seen a few times. The chain carries TRBV19 and TRBJ1-3; D is possibly TRBD1 (6 bases). The CDR3 is 15 residues long. V was pared by 7 bases and J by 0 bases, with 13 bases between. Per germline, CDR1 LNHDA and CDR2 SQIVND (reference sequence). The CDR3 here is CASNRDIYSGNTIYF. The CDR3 nucleotides read TGTGCCAGTAACCGGGACATTTACTCTGGAAACACCATATATTTT.

The chain recombines TRBV2 with TRBJ2-7; D perhaps matches TRBD1 (6 bases). Germline loops: CDR1 SNHLY, CDR2 FYNNEI. The CDR3 totals 17 residues. With 7 bases removed from V and 1 base from J, the gap between germline ends came to 23 bases. DNA for the CDR3: TGTGCCAGCACCGCCCTCCCTGGAACAGGGCGGTCCTACGAGCAGTACGTC. It is translated as CASTALPGTGRSYEQYV.

This clone was counted only a few times. J is TRBJ1-2 and V is TRBV6-5; 10 bases are a match to TRBD1. With V trimmed by 6 bases and J by 4 bases, 5 bases remained unmatched. CDR1 is MNHEY, CDR2 SVGAGI, per germline. This CDR3 has 14 residues. CDR3 DNA: TGTGCCAGCAGAATAGGGACAGGGGTCTATGGCTACACCTTC. Residues: CASRIGTGVYGYTF.

This chain links TRBV6-1 with TRBJ1-5, with no clear D. V was pared by 10 bases and J by 0 bases, with 13 bases between. CDR3 length equals 14 residues. Per the germline V gene, CDR1 is MNHNS and CDR2 is SASEGT. CDR3 amino acids: CATLSQYSNQPQHF. The CDR3 bases are TGTGCCACCCTGAGCCAATATAGCAATCAGCCCCAGCATTTT.

The chain is built from TRBV2 and TRBJ2-3; D is ambiguous. This CDR3 region has 15 residues. The germline V gene has CDR1 SNHLY and CDR2 FYNNEI. V gave up 0 bases and J gave up 2 bases, with 9 bases separating them. The CDR3: CASSEALVFTDTQYF. DNA for the CDR3: TGTGCCAGCAGTGAAGCGCTAGTTTTCACAGATACGCAGTATTTT.

The V call is TRBV9, the J call TRBJ2-2, with D perhaps given as TRBD1 or TRBD2 (6 bases each). Germline assignment: CDR1 SGDLS and CDR2 YYNGEE. V lost 4 bases and J 7 bases, leaving 11 bases between the germline ends. The CDR3 length is 13 residues. CDR3 in DNA: TGTGCCAGCAGCCCCGGAGGGGGCGGGGAGCTGTTTTTT. This sequence encodes CASSPGGGGELFF.

V usage is TRBV5-4 and J usage is TRBJ1-1, with D possibly being TRBD1 (5 bases). Trimming took off 4 bases at V and 6 bases at J, with 19 bases between the two ends. CDR1 is SGHNT and CDR2 is YYREEE in the germline V gene (reference sequence). This CDR3 region has 15 residues. As DNA, the CDR3 is TGTGCCAGCAGCCCCTCTGGGACCCGGATGTCTGAAGCTTTCTTT. It codes for CASSPSGTRMSEAFF.

The chain has TRBV11-2 and TRBJ2-7; 10 bases align to TRBD2. In germline, CDR1 is SGHAT, CDR2 FQNNGV. The junction had 5 bases not matched to a gene; V was cut back by 6 bases and J by 0 bases. The CDR3 contains 15 residues. This chain's CDR3 is CASRLAGAVSYEQYF. CDR3 DNA sequence: TGTGCCAGCAGGCTAGCGGGGGCGGTCTCCTACGAGCAGTACTTC.

The V and J genes are TRBV14 and TRBJ2-2, with D perhaps assigned TRBD1 or TRBD2 (5 bases each). The germline V gene has CDR1 SGHDN and CDR2 FVKESK. The CDR3 is 16 residues long. The germline V and J ends were trimmed by 4 bases and 5 bases, with 17 bases remaining between them. CDR3 sequence reads: CASSLATGKGTGELFF. DNA for the CDR3: TGTGCCAGCAGCCTCGCGACGGGAAAGGGGACCGGGGAGCTGTTTTTT.